This T cell receptor beta chain was obtained from a study of T cell responses to AZD1222 COVID-19 vaccine. Study findings and constraints: The breadth and depth of Spike-specific TCRs increased once two AZD1222 doses had been given. Unmutated variant regions are reportedly targeted by nearly half of spike-specific TCRs. Females outnumbered males among donors, who were mostly white British; clonal diversity was possibly underestimated. The repertoires were collected only after the peak T cell response.

The data were produced by immunoSEQ multiplex PCR, yet TCRdb's version contains in-frame clones alone and is incomplete. Of some 150,000 clones in the sample, around 90% were seen once. A note on this clone: What it binds is unknown.

The CDR3 totals 15 residues. Germline CDR1 and CDR2: MGHDK and SYGVNS. V was clipped by 3 bases and J by 0 bases, with 11 bases between them. This sequence was found in an adult in good health. This material consisted of peripheral blood, taken on day 0 of MenACWY control vaccination. V usage is TRBV25-1 and J usage is TRBJ1-1; weak D call: TRBD1 (6 bases). Here the CDR3 reads CASSETGRVNTEAFF. CDR3 bases: TGTGCCAGCAGTGAGACAGGACGGGTGAACACTGAAGCTTTCTTT.